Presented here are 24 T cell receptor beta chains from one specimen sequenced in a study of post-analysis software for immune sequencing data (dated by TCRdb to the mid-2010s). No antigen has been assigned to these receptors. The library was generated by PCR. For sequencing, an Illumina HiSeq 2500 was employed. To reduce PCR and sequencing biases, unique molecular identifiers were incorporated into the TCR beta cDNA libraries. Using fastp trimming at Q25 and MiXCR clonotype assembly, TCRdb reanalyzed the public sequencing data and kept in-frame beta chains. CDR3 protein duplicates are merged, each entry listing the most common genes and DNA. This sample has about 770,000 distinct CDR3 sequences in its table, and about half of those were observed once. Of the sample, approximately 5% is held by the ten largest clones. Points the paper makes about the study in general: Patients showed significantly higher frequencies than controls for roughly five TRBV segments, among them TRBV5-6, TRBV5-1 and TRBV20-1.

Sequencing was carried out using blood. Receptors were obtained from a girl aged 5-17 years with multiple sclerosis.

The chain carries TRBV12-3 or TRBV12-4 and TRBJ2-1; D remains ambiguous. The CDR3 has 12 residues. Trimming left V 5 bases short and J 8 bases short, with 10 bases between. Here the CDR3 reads CASSRGTYEQFF. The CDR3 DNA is TGTGCCAGCAGTAGAGGAACCTATGAGCAGTTCTTC.

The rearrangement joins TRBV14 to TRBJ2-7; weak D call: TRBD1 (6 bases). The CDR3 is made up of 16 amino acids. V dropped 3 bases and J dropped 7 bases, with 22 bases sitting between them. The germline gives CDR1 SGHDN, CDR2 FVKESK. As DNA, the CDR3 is TGTGCCAGCAGCCACGGTACAGGGTTCACCCCTTGGGAGCAGTACTTC. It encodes CASSHGTGFTPWEQYF.

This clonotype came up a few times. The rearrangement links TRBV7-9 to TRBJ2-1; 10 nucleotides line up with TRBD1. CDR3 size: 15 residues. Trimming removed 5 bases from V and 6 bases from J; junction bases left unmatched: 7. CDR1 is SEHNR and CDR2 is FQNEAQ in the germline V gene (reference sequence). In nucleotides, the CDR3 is TGTGCCAGCAGCCTACGGGACAGGGGTACCAATGAGCAGTTCTTC. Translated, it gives CASSLRDRGTNEQFF.

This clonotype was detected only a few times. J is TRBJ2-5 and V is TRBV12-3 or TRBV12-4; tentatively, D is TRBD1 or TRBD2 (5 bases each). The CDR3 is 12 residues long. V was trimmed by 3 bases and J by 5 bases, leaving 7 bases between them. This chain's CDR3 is CASSFRDETQYF. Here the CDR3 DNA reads TGTGCCAGCAGTTTCAGGGACGAGACCCAGTACTTC.

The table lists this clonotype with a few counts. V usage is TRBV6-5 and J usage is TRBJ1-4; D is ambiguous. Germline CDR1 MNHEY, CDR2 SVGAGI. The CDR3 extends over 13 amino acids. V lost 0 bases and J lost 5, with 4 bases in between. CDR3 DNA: TGTGCCAGCAGTTACTCCCCAAATGAAAAACTGTTTTTT. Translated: CASSYSPNEKLFF.

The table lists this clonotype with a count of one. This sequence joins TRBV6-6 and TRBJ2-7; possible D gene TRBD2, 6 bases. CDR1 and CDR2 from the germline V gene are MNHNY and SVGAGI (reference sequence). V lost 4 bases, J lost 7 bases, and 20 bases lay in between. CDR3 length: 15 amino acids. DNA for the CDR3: TGTGCCAGCAGTTCGGGGGTATCCCTTGACAATGAGCAGTACTTC. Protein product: CASSSGVSLDNEQYF.

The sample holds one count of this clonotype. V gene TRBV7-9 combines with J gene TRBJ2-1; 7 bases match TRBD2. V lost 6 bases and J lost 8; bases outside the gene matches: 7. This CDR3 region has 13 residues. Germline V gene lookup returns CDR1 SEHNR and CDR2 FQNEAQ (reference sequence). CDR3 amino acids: CASSRAGVDEQFF. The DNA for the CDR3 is TGTGCCAGCAGTCGGGCGGGAGTCGATGAGCAGTTCTTC.

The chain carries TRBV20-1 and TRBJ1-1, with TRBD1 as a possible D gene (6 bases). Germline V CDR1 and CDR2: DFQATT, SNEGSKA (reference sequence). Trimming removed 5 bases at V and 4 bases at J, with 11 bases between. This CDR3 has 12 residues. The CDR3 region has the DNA TGCAGTGCTCCAACAGGGCGCACTGAAGCTTTCTTT. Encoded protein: CSAPTGRTEAFF.

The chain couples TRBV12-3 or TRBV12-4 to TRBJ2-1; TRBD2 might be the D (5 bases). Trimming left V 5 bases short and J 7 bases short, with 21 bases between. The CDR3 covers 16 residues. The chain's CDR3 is CASSALGKPRRNEQFF. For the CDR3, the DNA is TGTGCCAGCAGTGCACTAGGAAAGCCGCGCAGAAATGAGCAGTTCTTC.

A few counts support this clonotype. In DNA, the CDR3 is TGTGCCAGCAGCTTAGGGCCCTCGGGACTACACTATGGCTACACCTTC. Encoded protein: CASSLGPSGLHYGYTF. The rearrangement joins TRBV7-9 to TRBJ1-2; TRBD1 might be the D (5 bases). Trimming took off 1 base at V and 3 bases at J, with 15 bases between the two ends. Looked up from germline, CDR1 is SEHNR and CDR2 is FQNEAQ (reference sequence). The CDR3 is made up of 16 amino acids.

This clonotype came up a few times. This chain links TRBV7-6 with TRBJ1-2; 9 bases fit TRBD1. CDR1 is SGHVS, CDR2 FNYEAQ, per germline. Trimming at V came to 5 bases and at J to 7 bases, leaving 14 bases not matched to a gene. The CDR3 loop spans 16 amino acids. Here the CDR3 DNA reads TGTGCCAGCAGCCCACAGGGGGCTACTCAAGTTGGTGGCTACACCTTC. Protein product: CASSPQGATQVGGYTF.

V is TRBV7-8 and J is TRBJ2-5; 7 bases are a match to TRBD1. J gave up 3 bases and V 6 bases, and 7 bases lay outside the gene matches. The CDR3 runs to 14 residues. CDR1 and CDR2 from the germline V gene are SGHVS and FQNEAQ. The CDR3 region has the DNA TGTGCCAGCAGTTACCGGGACAGAAAAGAGACCCAGTACTTC. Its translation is CASSYRDRKETQYF.

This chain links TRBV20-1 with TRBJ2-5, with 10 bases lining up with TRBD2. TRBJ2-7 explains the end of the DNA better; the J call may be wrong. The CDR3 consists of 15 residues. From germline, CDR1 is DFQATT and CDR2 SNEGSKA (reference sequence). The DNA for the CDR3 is TGCAGTGCTATGGGACAGCGGGAGGGCCGCTACGAGCAGTACTTC. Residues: CSAMGQREGRYEQYF.

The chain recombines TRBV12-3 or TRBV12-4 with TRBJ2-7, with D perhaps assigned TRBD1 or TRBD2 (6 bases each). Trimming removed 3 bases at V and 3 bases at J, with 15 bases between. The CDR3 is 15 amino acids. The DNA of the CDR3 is TGTGCCAGCAGTTTGGGGGGCTCTGGGGACTACGAGCAGTACTTC. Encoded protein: CASSLGGSGDYEQYF.

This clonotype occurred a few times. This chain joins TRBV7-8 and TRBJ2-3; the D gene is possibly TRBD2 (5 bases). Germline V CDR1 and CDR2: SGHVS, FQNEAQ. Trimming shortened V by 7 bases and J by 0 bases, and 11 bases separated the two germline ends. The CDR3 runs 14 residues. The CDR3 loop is CASKKAGSTDTQYF. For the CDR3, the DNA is TGTGCCAGCAAGAAGGCGGGTAGCACAGATACGCAGTATTTT.

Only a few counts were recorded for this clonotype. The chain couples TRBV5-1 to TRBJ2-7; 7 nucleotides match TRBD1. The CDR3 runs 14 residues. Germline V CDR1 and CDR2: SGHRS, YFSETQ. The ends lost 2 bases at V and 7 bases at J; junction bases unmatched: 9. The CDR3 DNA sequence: TGCGCCAGCAGCTTCCGACAGGGCCTGGGGGAGCAGTACTTC. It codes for CASSFRQGLGEQYF.

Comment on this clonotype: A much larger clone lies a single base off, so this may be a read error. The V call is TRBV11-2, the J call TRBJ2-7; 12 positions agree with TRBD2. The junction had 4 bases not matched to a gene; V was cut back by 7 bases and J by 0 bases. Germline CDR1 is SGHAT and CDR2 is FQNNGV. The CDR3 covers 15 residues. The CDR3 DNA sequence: TGTGCCAGCATCGCGACTAGCGGGAGCTCCTACGAGCAGTACTTC. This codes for CASIATSGSSYEQYF.

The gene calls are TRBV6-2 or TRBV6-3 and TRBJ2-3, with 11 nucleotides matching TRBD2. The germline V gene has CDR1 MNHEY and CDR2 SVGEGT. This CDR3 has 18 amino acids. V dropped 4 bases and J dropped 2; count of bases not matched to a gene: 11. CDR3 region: CASSSPIRLAGITDTQYF. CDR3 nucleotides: TGTGCCAGCAGTTCCCCAATACGACTAGCGGGAATCACAGATACGCAGTATTTT.

For the CDR3, the DNA is TGCGCCAGCAGCTTGGAGGGAGAGACCACCGGGGAGCTGTTTTTT. Amino acid sequence: CASSLEGETTGELFF. The chain employs TRBV5-1 and TRBJ2-2; possibly TRBD2 for D (5 bases). Looked up from germline, CDR1 is SGHRS and CDR2 is YFSETQ. V was trimmed by 0 bases and J by 4 bases, leaving 10 bases between them. The CDR3 has 15 amino acids.

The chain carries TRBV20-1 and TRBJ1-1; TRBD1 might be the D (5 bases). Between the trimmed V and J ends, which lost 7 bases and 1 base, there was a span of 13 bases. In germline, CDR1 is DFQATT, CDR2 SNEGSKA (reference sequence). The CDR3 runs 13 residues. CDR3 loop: CSVQAAENTEAFF. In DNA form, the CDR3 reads TGCAGTGTACAGGCGGCCGAGAACACTGAAGCTTTCTTT.

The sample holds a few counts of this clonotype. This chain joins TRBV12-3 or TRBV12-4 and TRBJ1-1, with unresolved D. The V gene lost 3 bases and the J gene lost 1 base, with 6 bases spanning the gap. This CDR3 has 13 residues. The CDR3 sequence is CASSFKGNTEAFF. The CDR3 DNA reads TGTGCCAGCAGTTTTAAGGGGAACACTGAAGCTTTCTTT.

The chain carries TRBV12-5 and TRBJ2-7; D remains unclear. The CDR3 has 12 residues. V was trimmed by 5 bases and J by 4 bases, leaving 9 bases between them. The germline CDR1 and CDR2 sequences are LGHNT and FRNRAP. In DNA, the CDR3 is TGTGCTAGTGGTCACGACACTTACGAGCAGTACTTC. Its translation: CASGHDTYEQYF.

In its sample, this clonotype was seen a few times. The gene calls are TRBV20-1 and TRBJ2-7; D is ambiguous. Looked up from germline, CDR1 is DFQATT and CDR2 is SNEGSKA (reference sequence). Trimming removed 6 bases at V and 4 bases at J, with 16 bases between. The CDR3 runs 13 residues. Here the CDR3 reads CSAQGLRRYEQYF. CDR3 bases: TGCAGTGCCCAAGGCCTCCGTAGGTACGAGCAGTACTTC.

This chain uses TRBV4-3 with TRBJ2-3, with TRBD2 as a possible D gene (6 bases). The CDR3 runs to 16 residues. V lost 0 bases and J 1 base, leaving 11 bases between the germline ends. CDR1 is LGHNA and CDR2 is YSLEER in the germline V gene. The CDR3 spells CASSQDGSSGTDTQYF. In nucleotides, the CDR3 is TGCGCCAGCAGCCAAGATGGGTCTAGCGGCACAGATACGCAGTATTTT.